These 6 T cell receptor beta chains were all obtained from the same sample, sequenced in a study of shared clonotypes between healthy human individuals. Profiling relied on immunoSEQ multiplex PCR, and the TCRdb table lists in-frame clones only, not all of them. The repertoire holds 600,000 to 750,000 clones, with roughly 87% as singletons. The sequencing input was memory CD8+ T cells from PBMCs. The sample's subset: CD45RO+ cells pooled with CCR7-negative TemRA cells. These receptors originate from a young man in good health. Some clones in this sample may be carry-over from other donors' samples.

The chain has TRBV29-1 and TRBJ2-1; D ambiguous. The V end lost 2 bases, the J end lost 7 bases, and 12 bases lay between the germline ends. The CDR3 has 13 residues. The germline V gene encodes CDR1 SQVTM and CDR2 ANQGSEA. The CDR3 DNA is TGCAGCGTTGAACGGTACCCCTCAAATGAGCAGTTCTTC. This sequence encodes CSVERYPSNEQFF.

This rearrangement joins TRBV13 to TRBJ2-3; 7 bases map to TRBD2. CDR1 and CDR2 from the germline V gene are PRHDT and FYEKMQ (reference sequence). The CDR3 sequence is 11 residues long. V dropped 7 bases and J dropped 9; count of bases not matched to a gene: 4. The CDR3 loop reads CASNTGGTQYF. The CDR3 DNA reads TGTGCCAGCAACACCGGGGGGACGCAGTATTTT.

The V call is TRBV7-9, the J call TRBJ2-3; D is uncertain. The CDR3 covers 13 residues. CDR1 is SEHNR, CDR2 FQNEAQ, per germline (reference sequence). The V end lost 4 bases, the J end lost 4 bases, and 9 bases lay between the germline ends. This CDR3 is CASSYPLADTQYF. For the CDR3, the DNA is TGTGCCAGCAGCTACCCCCTGGCAGATACGCAGTATTTT.

The chain uses TRBV5-6 and TRBJ2-7; 9 positions match TRBD1. This CDR3 contains 15 residues. Trimming at V came to 4 bases and at J to 4 bases, leaving 9 bases not matched to a gene. Germline values: CDR1 SGHDT, CDR2 YYEEEE. In nucleotides, the CDR3 is TGTGCCAGCAGCGGCCGGGACAGGGCCCCGTACGAGCAGTACTTC. It specifies CASSGRDRAPYEQYF.

V gene TRBV7-9 combines with J gene TRBJ2-5; D might be TRBD2 (5 bases). This CDR3 has 14 residues. CDR1 is SEHNR and CDR2 is FQNEAQ in the germline V gene (reference sequence). V dropped 5 bases and J dropped 4 bases, with 14 bases sitting between them. The CDR3 sequence: CASSPAKDLETQYF. The DNA for the CDR3 is TGTGCCAGCAGCCCAGCCAAGGACTTAGAGACCCAGTACTTC.

The chain couples TRBV7-6 to TRBJ1-5; D unresolved. The CDR3 is 14 residues long. The germline CDR1 and CDR2 sequences are SGHVS and FNYEAQ. Trimming took off 2 bases at V and 3 bases at J, with 8 bases between the two ends. The CDR3 DNA sequence: TGTGCCAGCAGCTTAAGTGGGGACAATCAGCCCCAGCATTTT. This gives the protein CASSLSGDNQPQHF.